This T cell receptor beta chain was found in a study of T cell clones after liver transplantation. Across the whole study: Samples came from ITN030ST, which attempted immunosuppression withdrawal within 2 years of liver transplantation. Post-transplant blood was tracked for graft-donor-reactive T cell clones identified in a pre-transplant mixed lymphocyte reaction. Study-wide points: Compared with third party-reactive sequences, donor-reactive ones declined more, independent of withdrawal success. The donor-reactive repertoire was only partly measurable in two subjects, lacking donor cells.

This CDR3 is 16 amino acids long. Germline-derived CDR1 and CDR2 are KGHSH and LQKENI. Trimming removed 4 bases from V and 0 bases from J, with 16 bases in between. TCRdb keeps only in-frame clones here, not all; method: immunoSEQ multiplex PCR. This sample carries approximately 100,000 clones, 80% to 85% of them seen once, and the ten largest clones take 0.8% to 1%. With regard to this clone: Antigen: not known.

This receptor was obtained from a human donor who received a liver transplant. V usage is TRBV18 and J usage is TRBJ2-7; a possible D gene is TRBD1 (6 bases). The source material was CD4+ T cells from blood, sampled before liver transplant. CDR3 sequence reads: CASSRTQGRSSYEQYF. The CDR3 DNA reads TGTGCCAGCTCACGAACACAGGGTCGATCCTCCTACGAGCAGTACTTC.